This TCR beta chain was captured in a study of shared clonotypes between healthy human individuals. The study, taken as a whole, reports: Since donors were few, the genetic and exposure-history diversity represented was limited.

The assay ran at deep level. Genomic DNA from each subset was divided evenly over several immunoSEQ plates. Data came from immunoSEQ multiplex PCR; TCRdb stores just in-frame clones and leaves some out. Of fewer than 700,000 clones in the sample, around 76% were seen once. CDR3 size: 11 residues. CDR1 and CDR2 (germline): DFQATT, SNEGSKA (reference sequence). Trimming left V 4 bases short and J 3 bases short, with 6 bases between. For this clone: Antigen specificity is unknown. The identical CDR3 is also encoded by other nucleotide sequences in the sample.

Sequencing was done on a sample of PBMCs. This sequence was found in a woman aged 40 to 50 in good health. Some clones in this sample may be carry-over from other donors' samples. The V gene is TRBV20-1, the J gene TRBJ1-2; D ambiguous. CDR3 amino acids: CSATEDYGYTF. The CDR3 DNA follows: TGCAGTGCTACAGAAGACTATGGCTACACCTTC.